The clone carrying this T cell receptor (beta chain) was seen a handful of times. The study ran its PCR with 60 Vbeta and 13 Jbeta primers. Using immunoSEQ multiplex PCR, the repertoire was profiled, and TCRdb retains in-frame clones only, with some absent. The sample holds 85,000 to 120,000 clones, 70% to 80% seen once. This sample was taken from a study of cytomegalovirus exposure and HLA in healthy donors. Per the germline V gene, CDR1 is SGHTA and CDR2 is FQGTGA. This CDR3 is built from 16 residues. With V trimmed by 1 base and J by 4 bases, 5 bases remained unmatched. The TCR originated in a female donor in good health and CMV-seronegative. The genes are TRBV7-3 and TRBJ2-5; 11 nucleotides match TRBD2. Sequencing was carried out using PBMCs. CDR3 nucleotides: TGTGCCAGCAGCTTAATGGGTAGCGGGAGGGGAGAGACCCAGTACTTC. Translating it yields CASSLMGSGRGETQYF.